The 5 T cell receptor beta chains in this list originate from one sample, sequenced in a study of T cell responses to AZD1222 COVID-19 vaccine. Clones were read by immunoSEQ multiplex PCR, and TCRdb kept only the in-frame ones, dropping some. The sample holds about 160,000 clones, around 93% seen once. Material: peripheral blood, obtained on day 0 of AZD1222 vaccination. These receptors were taken from an adult in good health.

The chain employs TRBV15 and TRBJ2-3; perhaps TRBD1 as D (7 bases). V shed 0 bases and J shed 9 bases, with 19 bases lying between them. The germline V gene has CDR1 LNHNV and CDR2 YYDKDF (reference sequence). The CDR3 has 16 amino acids. CDR3 in DNA: TGTGCCACCAGCAGAGACCCCGGGACAGCGGGCGGGACGCAGTATTTT. The encoded protein is CATSRDPGTAGGTQYF.

This rearrangement joins TRBV5-4 to TRBJ2-3, with D perhaps assigned TRBD1 or TRBD2 (6 bases each). V was trimmed by 2 bases and J by 3 bases, leaving 25 bases between them. This CDR3 comprises 19 residues. CDR1 and CDR2 from the germline V gene are SGHNT and YYREEE (reference sequence). In DNA, the CDR3 is TGTGCCAGCAGCTTACCATTTGGGACTTGGGGGGCAGGAACAGATACGCAGTATTTT. Its translation is CASSLPFGTWGAGTDTQYF.

This clone was seen just once. The chain recombines TRBV7-9 with TRBJ1-6; D is uncertain. V shed 1 base and J shed 7 bases, with 11 bases lying between them. The CDR3 is 15 residues long. Per the germline V gene, CDR1 is SEHNR and CDR2 is FQNEAQ (reference sequence). The DNA of the CDR3 is TGTGCCAGCAGCTTAGTCGGTCTCCGCAATTCACCCCTCCACTTT. Protein product: CASSLVGLRNSPLHF. Filled out from reference TRBV7-9 and TRBJ1-6, the complete variable domain reads DTGVSQNPRHKITKRGQNVTFRCDPISEHNRLYWYRQTLGQGPEFLTYFQNEAQLEKSRLLSDRFSAERPKGSFSTLEIQRTEQGDSAMYLCASSLVGLRNSPLHFGNGTRLTVT.

The V call is TRBV3-1 (or the pseudogene TRBV3-2), the J call TRBJ1-1; D not certain. The germline V gene encodes CDR1 LGHDT and CDR2 YNNKEL (reference sequence). The CDR3 runs to 13 residues. Trimming removed 4 bases at V and 3 bases at J, with 9 bases between. CDR3 nucleotide sequence: TGTGCCAGCAGCCCGCGGGGTGACACTGAAGCTTTCTTT. The encoded protein is CASSPRGDTEAFF.

This clone has only a few counts. The chain has TRBV5-1 and TRBJ2-1, with unresolved D. V was shortened by 0 bases and J by 4 bases, with 8 bases between the two germline ends. The CDR3 loop spans 14 amino acids. Germline CDR1 reads SGHRS; CDR2 reads YFSETQ. As DNA, the CDR3 is TGCGCCAGCAGCTTGGTTCCAGGATACAATGAGCAGTTCTTC. Protein sequence: CASSLVPGYNEQFF.